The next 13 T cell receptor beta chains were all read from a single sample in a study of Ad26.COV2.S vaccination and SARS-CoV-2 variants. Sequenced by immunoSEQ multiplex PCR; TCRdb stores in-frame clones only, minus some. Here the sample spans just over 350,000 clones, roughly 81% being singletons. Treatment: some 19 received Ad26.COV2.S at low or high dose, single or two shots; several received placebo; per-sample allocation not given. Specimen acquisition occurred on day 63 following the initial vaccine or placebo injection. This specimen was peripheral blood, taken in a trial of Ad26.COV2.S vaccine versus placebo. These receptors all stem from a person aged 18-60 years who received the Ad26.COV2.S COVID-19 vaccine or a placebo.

CDR3: CASGGGLTYEQYF. CDR3 nucleotide sequence: TGTGCTAGTGGTGGCGGACTAACCTACGAGCAGTACTTC. J is TRBJ2-7 and V is TRBV12-5, with D perhaps matching TRBD2 (6 bases). The CDR3 is 13 residues long. The germline CDR1 and CDR2 sequences are LGHNT and FRNRAP. V lost 5 bases and J lost 2, with 10 bases in between.

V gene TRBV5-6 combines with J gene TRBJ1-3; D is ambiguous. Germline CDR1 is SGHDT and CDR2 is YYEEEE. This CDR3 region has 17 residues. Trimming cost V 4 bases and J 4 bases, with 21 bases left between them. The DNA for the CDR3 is TGTGCCAGCAGCCCAGCACTCGAGGACTGGACCGGAAACACCATATATTTT. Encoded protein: CASSPALEDWTGNTIYF.

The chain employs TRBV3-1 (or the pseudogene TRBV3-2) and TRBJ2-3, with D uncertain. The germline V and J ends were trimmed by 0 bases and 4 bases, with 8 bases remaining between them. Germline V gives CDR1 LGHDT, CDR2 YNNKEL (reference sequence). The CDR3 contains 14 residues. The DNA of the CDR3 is TGTGCCAGCAGCCAAGAAACCGGCGCAGATACGCAGTATTTT. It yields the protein CASSQETGADTQYF.

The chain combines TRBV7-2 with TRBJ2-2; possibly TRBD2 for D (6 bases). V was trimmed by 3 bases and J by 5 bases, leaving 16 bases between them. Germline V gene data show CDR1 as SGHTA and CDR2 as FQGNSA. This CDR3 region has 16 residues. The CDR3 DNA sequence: TGTGCCAGCAGCTTCGGTGGAGGGGATCGTACCGGGGAGCTGTTTTTT. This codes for CASSFGGGDRTGELFF.

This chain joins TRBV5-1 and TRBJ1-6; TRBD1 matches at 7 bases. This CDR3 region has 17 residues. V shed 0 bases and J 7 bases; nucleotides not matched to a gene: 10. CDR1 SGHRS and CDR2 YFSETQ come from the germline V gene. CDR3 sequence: CASSLETQTGINSPLHF. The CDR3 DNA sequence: TGCGCCAGCAGCTTGGAGACCCAGACAGGGATCAATTCACCCCTCCACTTT. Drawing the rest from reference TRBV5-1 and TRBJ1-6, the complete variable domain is KAGVTQTPRYLIKTRGQQVTLSCSPISGHRSVSWYQQTPGQGLQFLFEYFSETQRNKGNFPGRFSGRQFSNSRSEMNVSTLELGDSALYLCASSLETQTGINSPLHFGNGTRLTVT.

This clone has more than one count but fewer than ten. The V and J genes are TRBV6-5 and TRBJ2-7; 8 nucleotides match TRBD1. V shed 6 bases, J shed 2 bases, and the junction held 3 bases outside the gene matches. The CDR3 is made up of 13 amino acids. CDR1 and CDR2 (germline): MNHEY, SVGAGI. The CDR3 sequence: CASSRDRTYEQYF. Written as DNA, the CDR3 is TGTGCCAGCAGCCGGGACAGGACCTACGAGCAGTACTTC.

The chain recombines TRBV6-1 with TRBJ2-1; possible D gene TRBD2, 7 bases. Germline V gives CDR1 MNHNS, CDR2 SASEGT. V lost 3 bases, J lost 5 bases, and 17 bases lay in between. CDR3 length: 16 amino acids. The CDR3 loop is CASSDRGEGLHNEQFF. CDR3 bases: TGTGCCAGCAGTGATAGGGGGGAGGGCCTTCACAATGAGCAGTTCTTC.

The CDR3, as DNA: TGTGCCTGGAGTCAGCAGACAGGGGCCGGAGAGACCCAGTACTTC. Protein sequence: CAWSQQTGAGETQYF. This sequence joins TRBV30 and TRBJ2-5, with 8 bases matching TRBD1. The CDR3 is 15 amino acids. The germline gives CDR1 GTSNPN, CDR2 SVGIG (reference sequence). Germline trimming cut 2 bases from V and 4 bases from J; bases unmatched to any gene: 9.

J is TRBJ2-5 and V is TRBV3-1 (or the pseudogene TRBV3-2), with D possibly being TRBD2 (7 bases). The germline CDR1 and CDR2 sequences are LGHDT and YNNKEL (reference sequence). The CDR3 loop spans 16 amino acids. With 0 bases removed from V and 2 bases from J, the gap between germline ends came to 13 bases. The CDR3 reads CASSQDGRGLQETQYF. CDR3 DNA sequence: TGTGCCAGCAGCCAAGACGGGCGGGGGCTTCAAGAGACCCAGTACTTC.

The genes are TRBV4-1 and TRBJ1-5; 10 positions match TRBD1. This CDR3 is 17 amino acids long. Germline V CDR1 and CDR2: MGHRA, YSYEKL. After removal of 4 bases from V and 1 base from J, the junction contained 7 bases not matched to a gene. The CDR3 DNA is TGCGCCAGCAGCCTCAGACAGGGGGCTGACAGCAATCAGCCCCAGCATTTT. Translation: CASSLRQGADSNQPQHF.

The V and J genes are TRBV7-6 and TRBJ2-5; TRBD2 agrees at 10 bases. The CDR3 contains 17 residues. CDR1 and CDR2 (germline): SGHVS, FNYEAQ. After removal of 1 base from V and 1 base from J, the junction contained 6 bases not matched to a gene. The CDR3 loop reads CASSLGVPSGSQETQYF. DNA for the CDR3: TGTGCCAGCAGCTTAGGGGTCCCTAGCGGGAGCCAAGAGACCCAGTACTTC.

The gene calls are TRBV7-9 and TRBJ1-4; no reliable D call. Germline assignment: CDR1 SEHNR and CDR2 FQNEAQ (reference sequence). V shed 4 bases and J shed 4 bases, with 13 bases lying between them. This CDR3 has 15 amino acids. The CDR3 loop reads CASSSDGRFNEKLFF. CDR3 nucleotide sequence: TGTGCCAGCAGCTCGGACGGCAGATTTAATGAAAAACTGTTTTTT. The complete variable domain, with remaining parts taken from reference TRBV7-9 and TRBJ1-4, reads DTGVSQNPRHKITKRGQNVTFRCDPISEHNRLYWYRQTLGQGPEFLTYFQNEAQLEKSRLLSDRFSAERPKGSFSTLEIQRTEQGDSAMYLCASSSDGRFNEKLFFGSGTQLSVL.

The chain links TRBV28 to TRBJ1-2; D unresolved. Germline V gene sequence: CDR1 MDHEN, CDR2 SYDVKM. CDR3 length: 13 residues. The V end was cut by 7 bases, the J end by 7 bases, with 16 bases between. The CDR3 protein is CASTGPREAGYTF. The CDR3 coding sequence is TGTGCCAGCACAGGACCGAGGGAGGCTGGCTACACCTTC.